What follows is one TCR beta chain and its context. Germline values: CDR1 LGHDT, CDR2 YNNKEL (reference sequence). This CDR3 contains 16 residues. The V and J ends lost 2 bases and 3 bases, in that order; junction bases with no gene match: 8. Data came from immunoSEQ multiplex PCR; TCRdb stores just in-frame clones and leaves some out. Here the sample spans 250,000 to 350,000 clones, around 90% being singletons. The source of the sample is a study of blood T cell repertoires in COVID-19. The source is a woman in her 30s who had recovered from COVID-19. This chain links TRBV3-1 (or the pseudogene TRBV3-2) with TRBJ2-3; 7 positions match TRBD2. The sequenced material came from PBMCs or T cells enriched from blood (not recorded which). Here the CDR3 reads CASSQRSGGSTDTQYF. The CDR3 DNA follows: TGTGCCAGCAGCCAACGATCGGGGGGATCTACAGATACGCAGTATTTT.